The text below deals with one T cell receptor (beta chain). The assay was immunoSEQ multiplex PCR, and TCRdb's table has in-frame clones only and misses some. The repertoire holds around 83,000 clones, with nearly 95% as singletons. This entry comes from a study of technical replicates of blood from a handful of donors. This clonotype was obtained from a human donor in good health. The specimen was T cells isolated from PBMCs.

The chain's CDR3 is CASSPKSTGNWGYTF. The DNA of the CDR3 is TGTGCCAGCAGTCCAAAATCCACAGGGAATTGGGGCTACACCTTC. The chain couples TRBV2 to TRBJ1-2, with D perhaps TRBD1 (6 bases). The germline V gene has CDR1 SNHLY and CDR2 FYNNEI. The V end lost 5 bases, the J end lost 8 bases, and 21 bases lay between the germline ends. This CDR3 is built from 15 residues.